This TCR beta chain was sequenced for a study of T cells in Graves' hyperthyroidism and ophthalmopathy (dated 2019 in TCRdb). For the study in its entirety: A discovery cohort of about a hundred patients, roughly 45 with Graves' ophthalmopathy and about 58 with stable Graves' hyperthyroidism, was used to find distinguishing TCR V-J signatures. In more than 5 Graves' hyperthyroidism patients, the study also compared T-cell repertoires from thyroid tissue with T-cell repertoires from blood. Following sampling, methimazole starting at 30 mg daily was given to hyperthyroidism patients, and high-dose intravenous methylprednisolone was given to ophthalmopathy patients. The roughly 91 discovery patients were randomly divided into training and test sets at a 7:3 ratio. According to the paper, TCR Vbeta CDR3 sequencing was carried out on over 130 peripheral blood samples, which came from fewer than 50 ophthalmopathy, 70 to 80 hyperthyroidism and roughly 17 progressor patients. An independent validation cohort of under 20 hyperthyroidism patients and about 16 patients who later progressed to ophthalmopathy tested prospective prediction of ophthalmopathy. Findings and caveats that apply to the study as a whole: No statistical method was used to set the sample size in advance, and investigators knew the group allocation. Most expanded thyroid clonotypes (frequency above 0.001) were also detected in blood, a finding suggesting that blood repertoires may reflect thyroid immune responses. In validation, the model predicted progression to ophthalmopathy with 55% to 71% sensitivity and around 72% specificity, a median of approximately 6.5 months before onset. A 13 V-J signature model separated ophthalmopathy from stable hyperthyroidism, with just over 85% sensitivity and about 81% specificity in cross-validation and 80%/75% in testing.

Points on this clonotype: Its antigen is still unknown. Mismatch with germline at one junction end may stem from a read error.

TCR beta CDR3 regions were amplified from RNA transcripts. The first round of RT-PCR for the TCR CDR3 was performed with the HTBI primer set and the Qiagen OneStep RT-PCR kit. Libraries were constructed in a second round of multiplex PCR, after which size selection and purification were performed. Libraries were sequenced paired-end with 100 bp reads on an Illumina HiSeq2000. The source study handled its data this way. SOAPnuke was used to process the raw data, throwing out any read that contained adapters or uncalled bases, had a mean Phred below 15, or lacked an exact constant-primer or identifier match. COPE v1.2.5 was used to merge the high-quality paired reads, and each unique nucleotide sequence was defined as a clonotype. MiTCR v1.1 was used to align the clonotypes against IMGT TRBV, TRBD and TRBJ reference segments. The analysis included only V-J combinations with a frequency above 0.0001, which together covered around 99% of the repertoires. The TCS score was defined as F50 (clonal expansion) divided by E x V (chaos), with BLOSUM62-based TCRdist calculated between CDR3 peptides within each V-J. Welch's t-statistics and random forest reduced around 520 V-J features to 13, which were used in a naive Bayes classifier (R e1071). The public sequencing data were trimmed at Q25 with fastp and processed into clonotypes with MiXCR by TCRdb, which kept only in-frame beta chains. Merged by CDR3 protein, the rows form single entries marked with the most common genes and DNA. The V and J calls, along with clone size, are taken from TCRdb and not from the paper's own processing. The sample records approximately 590,000 distinct CDR3 sequences, around 46% of which are singletons. The ten largest clones capture 8% to 8.5% of the sample.

Reading from cysteine to phenylalanine, the CDR3 counts 8 amino acids. Only CDR3 DNA remains: 24 bases, in frame from the first base. CDR1 and CDR2 are drawn from the germline V gene (reference sequence): DFQATT, SNEGSKA. Stable Graves' hyperthyroidism was defined as no progression to ophthalmopathy during 18 months of follow-up. Hyperthyroidism patients were newly diagnosed, had a disease duration of under 2 months, and were aged 18 to 65 years. Patients with uncontrolled infections, other autoimmune diseases, pregnancy or lactation were excluded. Clinical symptoms, serum thyroxine and TRAb, thyroid ultrasound, and orbital computed tomography formed the basis for the diagnoses. Total RNA was extracted using Trizol reagent, and RNA quality was assessed on an Agilent 2100 Bioanalyzer.

This clonotype was sampled from a woman between 18 and 30 years old with Graves' hyperthyroidism. Donor details come from another sample of the same person, matched by shared clones. Recombination joined TRBV20-1 with TRBJ1-6; the D gene identity is not certain. The sequencing sample was made of peripheral blood or thyroid tissue (not recorded which). The CDR3: CSTRPIHF. The DNA sequence is TGCAGTACTAGACCCATCCACTTT.